A selection of T cell receptor beta chains follows, all from one sample in a study of blood T cell repertoires in COVID-19. TCRdb's copy holds only in-frame clones and misses some; the assay was immunoSEQ multiplex PCR. The data show about 180,000 clones, 80% to 85% seen once. The sequenced sample was peripheral blood. These receptors were obtained from an elderly woman with COVID-19, enrolled during active disease. Both conserved end residues are part of each CDR3. The D gene is left open where the match is weak. For some rows the clone size is stated as once, few or many, or as a class when expanded; others skip it.

clone size: -; D gene: TRBD1; V gene: TRBV5-1; J gene: TRBJ1-1; CDR3 DNA: TGCGCCAGCAGCTCCATTGACAGGGACACTGAAGCTTTCTTT; CDR3 protein: CASSSIDRDTEAFF
clone size: once; D gene: -; V gene: TRBV21-1; J gene: TRBJ1-3; CDR3 DNA: TGTGCCAGCAGCCCCATGGAGGACACAGGGACATCTGGAAACACCATATATTTT; CDR3 protein: CASSPMEDTGTSGNTIYF
clone size: -; D gene: -; V gene: TRBV21-1; J gene: TRBJ2-2; CDR3 DNA: TGTGCCAGCAGCAAAGTATGGTGGGTGGGGAGGGATACCGGGGAGCTGTTTTTT; CDR3 protein: CASSKVWWVGRDTGELFF
clone size: -; D gene: -; V gene: TRBV27; J gene: TRBJ1-5; CDR3 DNA: TGTGCCAGCAGTTTAGGTCAGAGCAATCAGCCCCAGCATTTT; CDR3 protein: CASSLGQSNQPQHF
clone size: -; D gene: TRBD2; V gene: TRBV18; J gene: TRBJ2-3; CDR3 DNA: TGTGCCAGCTCACCCCCAGTAGCGGGAAGCACAGATACGCAGTATTTT; CDR3 protein: CASSPPVAGSTDTQYF
clone size: -; D gene: -; V gene: TRBV7-9; J gene: TRBJ2-1; CDR3 DNA: TGTGCCAGCAGCTTTACGGCGGGAAGCGAGCAGTTCTTC; CDR3 protein: CASSFTAGSEQFF
clone size: -; D gene: -; V gene: TRBV9; J gene: TRBJ2-1; CDR3 DNA: TGTGCCAGCAGCGTAGTTCCAGGGGCCTACAATGAGCAGTTCTTC; CDR3 protein: CASSVVPGAYNEQFF
clone size: -; D gene: TRBD1; V gene: TRBV11-3; J gene: TRBJ2-3; CDR3 DNA: TGTGCCAGCAGCTTACCCCGACAGGGGATGGGCACAGATACGCAGTATTTT; CDR3 protein: CASSLPRQGMGTDTQYF
clone size: -; D gene: TRBD2; V gene: TRBV3-1/TRBV3-2; J gene: TRBJ2-1; CDR3 DNA: TGTGCCAGCAGCCAAGATCAACTAGCGGGGGGTTTGGGTGAGCAGTTCTTC; CDR3 protein: CASSQDQLAGGLGEQFF
clone size: -; D gene: TRBD2; V gene: TRBV24-1; J gene: TRBJ2-2; CDR3 DNA: TGTGCCACCAGTGATTTCCTGACTAGCGAGAACACCGGGGAGCTGTTTTTT; CDR3 protein: CATSDFLTSENTGELFF
clone size: -; D gene: -; V gene: TRBV19; J gene: TRBJ1-1; CDR3 DNA: TGTGCCAGTAGACACGGACAGACGTTGAACACTGAAGCTTTCTTT; CDR3 protein: CASRHGQTLNTEAFF
clone size: -; D gene: -; V gene: TRBV29-1; J gene: TRBJ2-2; CDR3 DNA: TGCAGCGTTGAACAGGCCTTCACCGGGGAGCTGTTTTTT; CDR3 protein: CSVEQAFTGELFF
clone size: -; D gene: -; V gene: TRBV5-5; J gene: TRBJ2-7; CDR3 DNA: TGTGCCAGCAGCTTGACAGGGAGCCCCTTCGAGCAGTACTTC; CDR3 protein: CASSLTGSPFEQYF
clone size: once; D gene: TRBD1; V gene: TRBV14; J gene: TRBJ2-3; CDR3 DNA: TGTGCCAGCAGCCAGCTGACAGGGGAAGATACGCAGTATTTT; CDR3 protein: CASSQLTGEDTQYF
clone size: few; D gene: TRBD1; V gene: TRBV11-3; J gene: TRBJ2-7; CDR3 DNA: TGTGCCAGCAGTTCGAGACAGGGGCCCCACGAGCAGTACTTC; CDR3 protein: CASSSRQGPHEQYF
clone size: -; D gene: TRBD1; V gene: TRBV11-2; J gene: TRBJ2-7; CDR3 DNA: TGTGCCAGCAGCTTCTCGACAGGGTTCGAGCAGTACTTC; CDR3 protein: CASSFSTGFEQYF
clone size: -; D gene: TRBD2; V gene: TRBV28; J gene: TRBJ2-7; CDR3 DNA: TGTGCCAGCAGTTTAGTGGCCGGGACTAGCCACGAGCAGTACTTC; CDR3 protein: CASSLVAGTSHEQYF
clone size: -; D gene: TRBD1; V gene: TRBV7-9; J gene: TRBJ2-2; CDR3 DNA: TGTGCCAGCAGCACGACAGGGGGCTCGAACACCGGGGAGCTGTTTTTT; CDR3 protein: CASSTTGGSNTGELFF
clone size: -; D gene: -; V gene: TRBV7-2; J gene: TRBJ1-5; CDR3 DNA: TGTGCCAGCGCCGCGCGGAGGGGCTGGAATCAGCCCCAGCATTTT; CDR3 protein: CASAARRGWNQPQHF
clone size: -; D gene: TRBD1; V gene: TRBV19; J gene: TRBJ1-2; CDR3 DNA: TGTGCCAGTAGTATCAGAGGAGTCAGGGGGTCCTATGGCTACACCTTC; CDR3 protein: CASSIRGVRGSYGYTF
clone size: -; D gene: -; V gene: TRBV21-1; J gene: TRBJ2-1; CDR3 DNA: TGTGCCAGCAGCAAAGACGCAGAAAATCGCAATGAGCAGTTCTTC; CDR3 protein: CASSKDAENRNEQFF
clone size: -; D gene: -; V gene: TRBV30; J gene: TRBJ2-7; CDR3 DNA: TGTGCCTGGGGCTCGGTTGGTTACGAGCAGTACTTC; CDR3 protein: CAWGSVGYEQYF
clone size: -; D gene: -; V gene: TRBV19; J gene: TRBJ1-1; CDR3 DNA: TGTGCCAGTAGTACCACCCAGGACAGGAACACTGAAGCTTTCTTT; CDR3 protein: CASSTTQDRNTEAFF
clone size: -; D gene: TRBD1; V gene: TRBV12-3/TRBV12-4; J gene: TRBJ2-3; CDR3 DNA: TGTGCCAGCAAGACAGGGGGAACAGATACGCAGTATTTT; CDR3 protein: CASKTGGTDTQYF
clone size: -; D gene: -; V gene: TRBV5-1; J gene: TRBJ2-2; CDR3 DNA: TGCGCCAGCAGGCCCGGTTGGACTTCTGCCACCGGGGAGCTGTTTTTT; CDR3 protein: CASRPGWTSATGELFF
clone size: few; D gene: -; V gene: TRBV6-1; J gene: TRBJ1-2; CDR3 DNA: TGTGCCAGCAGTGAGACAGTCTATGGCTACACCTTC; CDR3 protein: CASSETVYGYTF
clone size: -; D gene: TRBD1; V gene: TRBV19; J gene: TRBJ2-1; CDR3 DNA: TGTGCCAGTAGTATTCGGACAGGGGGAAATGAGCAGTTCTTC; CDR3 protein: CASSIRTGGNEQFF
clone size: -; D gene: -; V gene: TRBV5-1; J gene: TRBJ1-3; CDR3 DNA: TGCGCCAGCAGCCTTAGAGCCGGAAACACCATATATTTT; CDR3 protein: CASSLRAGNTIYF
clone size: -; D gene: -; V gene: TRBV11-3; J gene: TRBJ2-5; CDR3 DNA: TGTGCCAGCAGCTTAAATGGGGCTGGCCAAGAGACCCAGTACTTC; CDR3 protein: CASSLNGAGQETQYF
clone size: few; D gene: -; V gene: TRBV2; J gene: TRBJ2-7; CDR3 DNA: TGTGCCAGCAAGTCGGGACTTGACTCCTACGAGCAGTACTTC; CDR3 protein: CASKSGLDSYEQYF
clone size: -; D gene: TRBD2; V gene: TRBV3-1/TRBV3-2; J gene: TRBJ2-3; CDR3 DNA: TGTGCCAGCAGCCCTACTCTAGCGGGGGGGCCGAGAGATACGCAGTATTTT; CDR3 protein: CASSPTLAGGPRDTQYF
clone size: few; D gene: TRBD1; V gene: TRBV27; J gene: TRBJ2-1; CDR3 DNA: TGTGCCAGCAGTTTAGCCTCTTTTCCCGGGACAGGGTGGAATGAGCAGTTCTTC; CDR3 protein: CASSLASFPGTGWNEQFF
clone size: -; D gene: -; V gene: TRBV19; J gene: TRBJ1-4; CDR3 DNA: TGTGCCAGTAGTGACAGTCGGCTGCTCATCCCAACTAATGAAAAACTGTTTTTT; CDR3 protein: CASSDSRLLIPTNEKLFF
clone size: -; D gene: -; V gene: TRBV7-8; J gene: TRBJ2-3; CDR3 DNA: TGTGCCAGCAGCTTAGGGCGGGGCCGCACAGATACGCAGTATTTT; CDR3 protein: CASSLGRGRTDTQYF
clone size: -; D gene: -; V gene: TRBV5-1; J gene: TRBJ2-5; CDR3 DNA: TGCGCCAGCAGCTTCCAGTACCAAGAGACCCAGTACTTC; CDR3 protein: CASSFQYQETQYF
clone size: -; D gene: TRBD1; V gene: TRBV27; J gene: TRBJ2-7; CDR3 DNA: TGTGCCAGCAGTTTAGGGACAGGGTTCTACGAGCAGTACTTC; CDR3 protein: CASSLGTGFYEQYF
clone size: -; D gene: TRBD2; V gene: TRBV15; J gene: TRBJ2-5; CDR3 DNA: TGTGCCACCAGCAGGGATACACCGACTAGCCAGAGAGGGGAGACCCAGTACTTC; CDR3 protein: CATSRDTPTSQRGETQYF
clone size: -; D gene: -; V gene: TRBV7-2; J gene: TRBJ2-7; CDR3 DNA: TGTGCCAGCAGCCCTCTGGTTAGCTCCTACGAGCAGTACTTC; CDR3 protein: CASSPLVSSYEQYF
clone size: -; D gene: -; V gene: TRBV19; J gene: TRBJ2-1; CDR3 DNA: TGTGCCAGTAGTCTCTCCCGTCTCGGAGGCCTTGAGCAGTTCTTC; CDR3 protein: CASSLSRLGGLEQFF
clone size: -; D gene: -; V gene: TRBV6-5; J gene: TRBJ1-2; CDR3 DNA: TGTGCCAGCAGCCGAGGTGTGATTGTTAACTATGGCTACACCTTC; CDR3 protein: CASSRGVIVNYGYTF
clone size: -; D gene: TRBD1; V gene: TRBV3-1/TRBV3-2; J gene: TRBJ1-5; CDR3 DNA: TGTGCCAGCAGCCAGTTTACAGGGGTGAATCAGCCCCAGCATTTT; CDR3 protein: CASSQFTGVNQPQHF
clone size: -; D gene: TRBD1; V gene: TRBV18; J gene: TRBJ1-2; CDR3 DNA: TGTGCCAGCTCACCCGGACAGGGCTATGGCTACACCTTC; CDR3 protein: CASSPGQGYGYTF
clone size: -; D gene: -; V gene: TRBV28; J gene: TRBJ2-7; CDR3 DNA: TGTGCCAGCAGTTTAGGTAGGGGTGTGGGTTACGAGCAGTACTTC; CDR3 protein: CASSLGRGVGYEQYF
clone size: -; D gene: -; V gene: TRBV5-1; J gene: TRBJ2-5; CDR3 DNA: TGCGCCAGCAGAGTGAGTTCTAGCGTAGAGACCCAGTACTTC; CDR3 protein: CASRVSSSVETQYF
clone size: -; D gene: TRBD2; V gene: TRBV5-1; J gene: TRBJ2-1; CDR3 DNA: TGCGCCAGCAGCCTTCAACCCTCTAGCGGGAGCCCCAATGAGCAGTTCTTC; CDR3 protein: CASSLQPSSGSPNEQFF
clone size: -; D gene: TRBD1; V gene: TRBV19; J gene: TRBJ1-4; CDR3 DNA: TGTGCCAGTAGTCTCCTCGGGACAGAAGATGAAAAACTGTTTTTT; CDR3 protein: CASSLLGTEDEKLFF
clone size: -; D gene: -; V gene: TRBV7-3; J gene: TRBJ2-3; CDR3 DNA: TGTGCCAGCAGCTTACAGGGGAGAGGCGACACAGATACGCAGTATTTT; CDR3 protein: CASSLQGRGDTDTQYF
clone size: -; D gene: -; V gene: TRBV12-5; J gene: TRBJ2-3; CDR3 DNA: TGTGCTAGGGACGGACTCACAGATACGCAGTATTTT; CDR3 protein: CARDGLTDTQYF
clone size: -; D gene: -; V gene: TRBV5-1; J gene: TRBJ2-5; CDR3 DNA: TGCGCCAGCAGTGGTGGGTTGATAGGCGCAGGACAACGGGAGACCCAGTACTTC; CDR3 protein: CASSGGLIGAGQRETQYF
clone size: -; D gene: -; V gene: TRBV2; J gene: TRBJ1-4; CDR3 DNA: TGTGCCAGCAGGGCTACAGGGTCTAATGAAAAACTGTTTTTT; CDR3 protein: CASRATGSNEKLFF
clone size: once; D gene: TRBD2; V gene: TRBV10-2; J gene: TRBJ2-7; CDR3 DNA: TGCGCCAGCAAAAAGGAGGCGGGGGACCCCTACGAGCAGTACTTC; CDR3 protein: CASKKEAGDPYEQYF
clone size: -; D gene: -; V gene: TRBV3-1/TRBV3-2; J gene: TRBJ1-1; CDR3 DNA: TGTGCCAGCAGCCAGAAGGCAGAGCGTAACACTGAAGCTTTCTTT; CDR3 protein: CASSQKAERNTEAFF
clone size: -; D gene: -; V gene: TRBV5-8; J gene: TRBJ1-4; CDR3 DNA: TGTGCCAGCAGCTCGGCGGGGAGAGGAGAACTGTTTTTT; CDR3 protein: CASSSAGRGELFF
clone size: -; D gene: -; V gene: TRBV6-5; J gene: TRBJ1-1; CDR3 DNA: TGTGCCAGCAAAAGACAGCCTCACATGAACACTGAAGCTTTCTTT; CDR3 protein: CASKRQPHMNTEAFF
clone size: few; D gene: TRBD2; V gene: TRBV11-2; J gene: TRBJ2-1; CDR3 DNA: TGTGCCAGCAGCGGAGGCCAGGTGACTAGCGGTTACAATGAGCAGTTCTTC; CDR3 protein: CASSGGQVTSGYNEQFF